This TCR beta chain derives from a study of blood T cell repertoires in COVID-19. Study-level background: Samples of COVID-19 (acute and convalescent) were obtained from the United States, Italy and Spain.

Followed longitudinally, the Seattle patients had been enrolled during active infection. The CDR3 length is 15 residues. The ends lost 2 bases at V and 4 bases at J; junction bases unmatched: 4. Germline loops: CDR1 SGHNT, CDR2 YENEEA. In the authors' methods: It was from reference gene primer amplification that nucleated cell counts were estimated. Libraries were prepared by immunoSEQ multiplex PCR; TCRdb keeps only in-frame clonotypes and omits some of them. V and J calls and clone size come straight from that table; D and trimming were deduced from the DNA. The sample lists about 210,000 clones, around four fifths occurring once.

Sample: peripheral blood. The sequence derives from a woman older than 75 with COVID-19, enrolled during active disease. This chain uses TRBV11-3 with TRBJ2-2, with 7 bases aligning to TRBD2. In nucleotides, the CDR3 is TGTGCCAGCAGCTTAAGCGGGGCGACCACCGGGGAGCTGTTTTTT. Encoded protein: CASSLSGATTGELFF.